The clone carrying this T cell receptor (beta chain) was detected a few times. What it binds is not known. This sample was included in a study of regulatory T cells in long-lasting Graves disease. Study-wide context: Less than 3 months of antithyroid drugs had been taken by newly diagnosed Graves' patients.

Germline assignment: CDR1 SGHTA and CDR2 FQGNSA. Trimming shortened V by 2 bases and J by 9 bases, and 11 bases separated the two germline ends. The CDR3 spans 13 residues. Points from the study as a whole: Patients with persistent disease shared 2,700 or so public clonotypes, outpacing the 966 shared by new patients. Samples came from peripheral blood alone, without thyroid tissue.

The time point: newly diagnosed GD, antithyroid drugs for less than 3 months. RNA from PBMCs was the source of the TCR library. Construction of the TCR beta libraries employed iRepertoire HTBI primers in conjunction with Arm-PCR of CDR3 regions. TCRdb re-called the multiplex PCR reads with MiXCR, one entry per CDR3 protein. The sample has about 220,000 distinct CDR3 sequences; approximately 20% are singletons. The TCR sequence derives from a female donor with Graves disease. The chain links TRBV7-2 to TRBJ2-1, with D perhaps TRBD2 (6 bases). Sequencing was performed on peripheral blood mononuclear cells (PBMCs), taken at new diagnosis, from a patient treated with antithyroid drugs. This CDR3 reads CASSLRVRGEQFF. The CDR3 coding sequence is TGTGCCAGCAGCTTACGAGTGCGGGGTGAGCAGTTCTTC.